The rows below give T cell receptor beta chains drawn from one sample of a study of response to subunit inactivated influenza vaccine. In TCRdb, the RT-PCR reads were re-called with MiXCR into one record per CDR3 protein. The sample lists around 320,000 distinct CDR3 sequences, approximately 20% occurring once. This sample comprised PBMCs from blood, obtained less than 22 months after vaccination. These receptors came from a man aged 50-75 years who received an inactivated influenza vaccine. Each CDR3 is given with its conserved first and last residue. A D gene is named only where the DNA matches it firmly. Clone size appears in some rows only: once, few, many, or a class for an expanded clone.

CDR3aa: CASSALEDLYSNQPQHF
CDR3nt: TGTGCCAGCAGTGCCTTGGAGGACCTTTATAGCAATCAGCCCCAGCATTTT
v_gene: TRBV2
abundance: -
j_gene: TRBJ1-5
d_gene: -

CDR3aa: CASSEQGGGYTF
CDR3nt: TGTGCCAGCAGTGAACAGGGAGGTGGCTACACCTTC
v_gene: TRBV6-1
abundance: -
j_gene: TRBJ1-2
d_gene: -

CDR3aa: CASSQRLAGTETQYF
CDR3nt: TGTGCCAGCAGCCAGAGACTAGCCGGAACTGAGACCCAGTACTTC
v_gene: TRBV3-1
abundance: many
j_gene: TRBJ2-5
d_gene: TRBD2

CDR3aa: CSVVAEQAEAFF
CDR3nt: TGCAGCGTTGTCGCAGAACAAGCTGAAGCTTTCTTT
v_gene: TRBV29-1
abundance: few
j_gene: TRBJ1-1
d_gene: -

CDR3aa: CASSINRDGYTF
CDR3nt: TGTGCCAGTAGTATCAACAGGGATGGCTACACCTTC
v_gene: TRBV19
abundance: few
j_gene: TRBJ1-2
d_gene: -

CDR3aa: CASSPRAMGMEQAFF
CDR3nt: TGTGCCAGCAGCCCCCGGGCCATGGGGATGGAGCAAGCTTTCTTT
v_gene: TRBV4-2
abundance: few
j_gene: TRBJ1-1
d_gene: -

CDR3aa: CASSGRGGNTEAFF
CDR3nt: TGTGCCAGCAGCGGCAGGGGAGGAAACACTGAAGCTTTCTTT
v_gene: TRBV12-3/TRBV12-4
abundance: -
j_gene: TRBJ1-1
d_gene: -

CDR3aa: CASSRFISPGRTNYGYTF
CDR3nt: TGTGCCAGCAGCCGATTCATATCCCCGGGCAGAACTAACTATGGCTACACCTTC
v_gene: TRBV7-8
abundance: -
j_gene: TRBJ1-2
d_gene: -

CDR3aa: CASSPEAGGGEQYF
CDR3nt: TGTGCCAGCAGTCCCGAGGCAGGGGGCGGTGAGCAGTACTTC
v_gene: TRBV12-3/TRBV12-4
abundance: -
j_gene: TRBJ2-7
d_gene: TRBD1

CDR3aa: CSARTGTGTTNEKLFF
CDR3nt: TGCAGTGCTAGAACCGGGACAGGGACTACTAATGAAAAACTGTTTTTT
v_gene: TRBV20-1
abundance: -
j_gene: TRBJ1-4
d_gene: TRBD1

CDR3aa: CASRPITGRRNIQYF
CDR3nt: TGTGCCAGCAGACCTATTACAGGAAGGAGGAACATTCAGTACTTC
v_gene: TRBV28
abundance: -
j_gene: TRBJ2-4
d_gene: -

CDR3aa: CASTWGSNQPQHF
CDR3nt: TGTGCCAGCACCTGGGGCAGCAATCAGCCCCAGCATTTT
v_gene: TRBV28
abundance: many
j_gene: TRBJ1-5
d_gene: -

CDR3aa: CAISGVASYGYTF
CDR3nt: TGTGCCATCAGTGGGGTGGCGTCGTATGGCTACACCTTC
v_gene: TRBV10-3
abundance: few
j_gene: TRBJ1-2
d_gene: -